This T cell receptor (beta chain) was recovered during a study of T cells in localized non-small cell lung cancer. Germline lookup yields CDR1 MGHDK and CDR2 SYGVNS. The CDR3 length is 17 residues. V was pared by 0 bases and J by 8 bases, with 19 bases between. Study results and caveats: Tumor samples were not multi-region, leaving intratumor heterogeneity unexcluded. Uninvolved adjacent lung had more T cell clonality than any other tissue, topping tumor. With higher T cell density in blood came longer overall survival. A median of about 58 of the top 100 tumor clones appeared in adjacent lung, which was paired and uninvolved.

About this clone itself: Its antigen is currently unknown.

The protocol was immunoSEQ multiplex PCR, while the TCRdb copy is restricted to in-frame clones and leaves out a portion. The sample has 20,000 to 30,000 clones; about 86% are singletons. The chain employs TRBV25-1 and TRBJ2-2; possible D gene TRBD2, 7 bases. The sequence came from a man aged 35-75 years with stage II lung adenocarcinoma. The material was PBMCs, obtained before any cancer treatment. As DNA, the CDR3 is TGTGCCAGCAGTGAATATAGGGGGAGGGGGTCGACTGGGGAGCTGTTTTTT. It codes for CASSEYRGRGSTGELFF.